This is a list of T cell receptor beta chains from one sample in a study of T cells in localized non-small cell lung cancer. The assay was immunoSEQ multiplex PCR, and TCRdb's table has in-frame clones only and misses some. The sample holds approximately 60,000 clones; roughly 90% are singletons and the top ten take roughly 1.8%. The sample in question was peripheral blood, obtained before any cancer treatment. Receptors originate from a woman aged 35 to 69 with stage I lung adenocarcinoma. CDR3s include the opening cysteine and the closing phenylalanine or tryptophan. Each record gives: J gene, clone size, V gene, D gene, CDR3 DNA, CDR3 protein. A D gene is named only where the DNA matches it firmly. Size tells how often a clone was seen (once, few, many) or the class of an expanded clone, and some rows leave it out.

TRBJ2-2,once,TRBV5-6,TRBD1,TGTGCCAGCAGCTTGGCCGGAGGGACAGGGGACACCGGGGAGCTGTTTTTT,CASSLAGGTGDTGELFF
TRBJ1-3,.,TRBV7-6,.,TGTGCCAGCAGCTTAGCGTCTGGGGGTTTCTCTGGAAACACCATATATTTT,CASSLASGGFSGNTIYF
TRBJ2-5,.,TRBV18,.,TGTGCCAGCTCACCAGGGGGCGGAGAGACCCAGTACTTC,CASSPGGGETQYF
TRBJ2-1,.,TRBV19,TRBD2,TGTGCCAGTAGTATAGGGAGCGGGGGGCCATCCTACAATGAGCAGTTCTTC,CASSIGSGGPSYNEQFF
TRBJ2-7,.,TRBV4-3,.,TGCGCCAGCAGCCAAGACGGAGAAACTACCAGCTACGAGCAGTACTTC,CASSQDGETTSYEQYF
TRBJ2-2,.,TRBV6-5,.,TGTGCCAGCAGTTACTCGAGAGACTTTGTCGGCCAGCTGTTTTTT,CASSYSRDFVGQLFF
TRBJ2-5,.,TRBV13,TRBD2,TGTGCCAGCAGCTCGGTAGCGGGGGGCGGGGAGACCCAGTACTTC,CASSSVAGGGETQYF
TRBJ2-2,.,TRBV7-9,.,TGTGCCAGCAGCTTTGGGCAAGGGGAGCTGTTTTTT,CASSFGQGELFF
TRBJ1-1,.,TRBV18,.,TGTGCCAGCTCACCAAACGTGAACACTGAAGCTTTCTTT,CASSPNVNTEAFF
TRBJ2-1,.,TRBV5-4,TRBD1,TGTGCCAGCACCTCCGGACAGGGGGCGAACAATGAGCAGTTCTTC,CASTSGQGANNEQFF
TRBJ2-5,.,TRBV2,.,TGTGCCAGCATCTACGAAGAGACCCAGTACTTC,CASIYEETQYF
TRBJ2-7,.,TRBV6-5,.,TGTGCCAGCGGGCCTCCCTACGAGCAGTACTTC,CASGPPYEQYF
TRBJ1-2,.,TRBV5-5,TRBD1,TGTGCCAGCAGCTTGGATGGGACAGGCCCCTATGGCTACACCTTC,CASSLDGTGPYGYTF
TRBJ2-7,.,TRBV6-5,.,TGTGCCAGCACCGCCCCTTCAGGGTTTGGCGAGCAGTACTTC,CASTAPSGFGEQYF
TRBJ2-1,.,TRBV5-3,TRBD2,TGTGCCAGAAGCTTGAAAGAGACGGGGGGGCCGAACAATGAGCAGTTCTTC,CARSLKETGGPNNEQFF
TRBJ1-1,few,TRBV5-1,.,TGCGCCAGCATCCTGGGGGGAGGGAGGACTGAAGCTTTCTTT,CASILGGGRTEAFF
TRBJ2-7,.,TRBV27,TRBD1,TGTGCCAGCAGTGTCACCGGGACAGGGGACTACGAGCAGTACTTC,CASSVTGTGDYEQYF
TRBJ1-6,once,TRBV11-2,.,TGTGCCAGCAGCAGGGGAGAAGGTTATAATTCACCCCTCCACTTT,CASSRGEGYNSPLHF
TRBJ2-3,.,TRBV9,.,TGTGCCAGCAGCGTAGGAATGGGGGGGCAGTCAGATACGCAGTATTTT,CASSVGMGGQSDTQYF
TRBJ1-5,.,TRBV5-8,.,TGTGCCAGCAGCTTGTTGGGGAATCAGCCCCAGCATTTT,CASSLLGNQPQHF
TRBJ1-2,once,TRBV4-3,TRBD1,TGCGCCAGCAGCCAAGGGACAGGGGGAATCTATGGCTACACCTTC,CASSQGTGGIYGYTF
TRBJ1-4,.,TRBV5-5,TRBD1,TGTGCCAGCAGCCAGGGGGCGATGGATGAAAAACTGTTTTTT,CASSQGAMDEKLFF